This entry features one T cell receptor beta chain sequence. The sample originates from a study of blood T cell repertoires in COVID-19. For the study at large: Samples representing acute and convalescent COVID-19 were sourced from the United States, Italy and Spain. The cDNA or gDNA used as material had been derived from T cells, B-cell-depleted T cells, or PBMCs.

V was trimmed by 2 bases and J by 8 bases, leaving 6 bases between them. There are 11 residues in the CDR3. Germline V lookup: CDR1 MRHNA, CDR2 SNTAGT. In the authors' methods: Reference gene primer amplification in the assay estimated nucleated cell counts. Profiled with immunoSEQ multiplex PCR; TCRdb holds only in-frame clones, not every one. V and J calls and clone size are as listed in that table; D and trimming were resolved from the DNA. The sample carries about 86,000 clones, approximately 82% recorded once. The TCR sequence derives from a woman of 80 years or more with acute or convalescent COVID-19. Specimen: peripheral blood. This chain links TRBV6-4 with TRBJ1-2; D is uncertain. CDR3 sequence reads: CASSDGWGYTF. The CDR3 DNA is TGTGCCAGCAGTGACGGCTGGGGCTACACCTTC.